One sample yielded the 29 T cell receptor beta chains listed below, sequenced in a study of blood T cell repertoires in COVID-19. TCRdb's copy holds only in-frame clones and misses some; the assay was immunoSEQ multiplex PCR. Altogether fewer than 450,000 clones are present, approximately 89% being singletons, with the ten largest covering around 3.3%. Material: peripheral blood. Every receptor here comes from a woman in her late teens or twenties who had recovered from COVID-19.

The chain uses TRBV5-4 and TRBJ1-1, with 7 positions matching TRBD1. Unmatched junction bases numbered 5, after V lost 2 bases and J lost 4 bases. The CDR3 loop spans 14 amino acids. Germline lookup yields CDR1 SGHNT and CDR2 YYREEE (reference sequence). DNA of the CDR3: TGTGCCAGCAGCTTTGAGGGGGCGGGCACTGAAGCTTTCTTT. Protein: CASSFEGAGTEAFF.

This rearrangement joins TRBV5-1 to TRBJ2-3, with D tentatively TRBD2 (5 bases). The CDR3 has 14 amino acids. The V and J ends lost 5 bases and 2 bases respectively, with 12 bases between them. Germline CDR1 and CDR2: SGHRS and YFSETQ. Here the CDR3 reads CASSRESPTDTQYF. For the CDR3, the DNA is TGCGCCAGCAGTAGGGAGTCCCCCACAGATACGCAGTATTTT.

The chain joins TRBV7-2 to TRBJ1-2; no clear D. Germline values: CDR1 SGHTA, CDR2 FQGNSA. The CDR3 runs 14 residues. The V end lost 4 bases, the J end lost 4 bases, and 13 bases lay between the germline ends. In nucleotides, the CDR3 is TGTGCCAGCAGCTCGGAGCGGGTGGGCTATGGCTACACCTTC. This gives the protein CASSSERVGYGYTF.

The chain employs TRBV5-1 and TRBJ2-1, with TRBD2 matching over 12 bases. Germline values: CDR1 SGHRS, CDR2 YFSETQ. After removal of 0 bases from V and 7 bases from J, the junction contained 8 bases not matched to a gene. CDR3 length: 17 amino acids. The CDR3 is CASSLETTSGGSNEQFF. The CDR3 DNA sequence: TGCGCCAGCAGCTTGGAAACGACTAGCGGGGGATCTAATGAGCAGTTCTTC.

The chain recombines TRBV28 with TRBJ2-1; TRBD2 matches 7 bases. CDR1 and CDR2 from the germline V gene are MDHEN and SYDVKM. This CDR3 has 16 amino acids. Trimming removed 4 bases from V and 3 bases from J; junction bases left unmatched: 9. The CDR3 loop reads CASSSLAARNYNEQFF. DNA of the CDR3: TGTGCCAGCAGTTCGCTAGCGGCCCGTAACTACAATGAGCAGTTCTTC. The whole variable domain, filled in from reference TRBV28 and TRBJ2-1, reads DVKVTQSSRYLVKRTGEKVFLECVQDMDHENMFWYRQDPGLGLRLIYFSYDVKMKEKGDIPEGYSVSREKKERFSLILESASTNQTSMYLCASSSLAARNYNEQFFGPGTRLTVL.

The chain uses TRBV19 and TRBJ2-2; D might be TRBD2 (6 bases). Per germline, CDR1 LNHDA and CDR2 SQIVND (reference sequence). The CDR3 spans 16 residues. The V and J ends lost 6 bases and 8 bases respectively, with 22 bases between them. The CDR3 is CASSPGRQLGSGELFF. CDR3 coding DNA: TGTGCCAGTAGCCCCGGGAGACAATTAGGGTCTGGGGAGCTGTTTTTT.

V is TRBV5-1 and J is TRBJ2-3; TRBD1 matches 12 bases. Germline-derived CDR1 and CDR2 are SGHRS and YFSETQ. Germline trimming cut 0 bases from V and 4 bases from J; bases unmatched to any gene: 3. The CDR3 consists of 16 residues. As DNA, the CDR3 is TGCGCCAGCAGCTTGGCCGGGACAGGGGGCGCAGATACGCAGTATTTT. Protein: CASSLAGTGGADTQYF.

The chain couples TRBV11-3 to TRBJ1-5; D is undetermined. The CDR3 is 12 amino acids. Germline lookup yields CDR1 SGHNT and CDR2 YENEEA. Trimming removed 5 bases at V and 5 bases at J, with 7 bases between. The DNA for the CDR3 is TGTGCCAGCAGCCGCGGGGATCAGCCCCAGCATTTT. As protein: CASSRGDQPQHF.

To note about this clone: Distinct nucleotide sequences in the sample also encode this CDR3. The CDR3 region is CASSSRQGGYGYTF. CDR3 DNA sequence: TGTGCCAGCAGTTCCCGACAGGGGGGTTATGGCTACACCTTC. This rearrangement joins TRBV6-2 or TRBV6-3 to TRBJ1-2; 9 bases are a match to TRBD1. The CDR3 covers 14 residues. V was pared by 4 bases and J by 5 bases, with 5 bases of the junction left unmatched. The germline gives CDR1 MNHEY, CDR2 SVGEGT.

The J gene is TRBJ1-6, the V gene TRBV12-3 or TRBV12-4; the match to TRBD1 covers 7 bases. The CDR3 extends over 13 amino acids. V lost 5 bases and J lost 7; bases outside the gene matches: 2. The CDR3 reads CASSAGGNSPLHF. The DNA for the CDR3 is TGTGCCAGCAGTGCAGGGGGAAATTCACCCCTCCACTTT.

CDR3 DNA sequence: TGCAGCGTGGCGGCCCCGGATACGCAGTATTTT. Encoded protein: CSVAAPDTQYF. V gene TRBV29-1 combines with J gene TRBJ2-3; D uncertain. Germline assignment: CDR1 SQVTM and CDR2 ANQGSEA. V was pared by 6 bases and J by 6 bases, with 10 bases between. The CDR3 loop spans 11 amino acids.

The rearrangement uses TRBV2 and TRBJ2-1; 12 bases fit TRBD2. The CDR3 runs 15 residues. V shed 4 bases, J shed 9 bases, and the junction held 7 bases outside the gene matches. Germline CDR1 reads SNHLY; CDR2 reads FYNNEI. Here the CDR3 DNA reads TGTGCCAGCAGTGCCGCTAGCGGGAGGGCCATTGAGCAGTTCTTC. Encoded protein: CASSAASGRAIEQFF. The whole variable domain, remainder taken from reference TRBV2 and TRBJ2-1, is EPEVTQTPSHQVTQMGQEVILRCVPISNHLYFYWYRQILGQKVEFLVSFYNNEISEKSEIFDDQFSVERPDGSNFTLKIRSTKLEDSAMYFCASSAASGRAIEQFFGPGTRLTVL.

This rearrangement joins TRBV10-3 to TRBJ2-1, with 10 positions matching TRBD2. The trim removed 2 bases at V and 0 bases at J, leaving 4 bases unmatched. The CDR3 has 17 residues. Germline loops: CDR1 ENHRY, CDR2 SYGVKD. CDR3 nucleotides: TGTGCCATCAGTGAGAATCCTAGCGGGAGCTCCTACAATGAGCAGTTCTTC. It codes for CAISENPSGSSYNEQFF.

V is TRBV7-2 and J is TRBJ2-1; no firm D call. The germline gives CDR1 SGHTA, CDR2 FQGNSA. The CDR3 has 14 amino acids. V shed 1 base and J shed 5 bases, with 9 bases lying between them. Here the CDR3 reads CASSLVKRHNEQFF. For the CDR3, the DNA is TGTGCCAGCAGCTTAGTTAAGCGCCACAATGAGCAGTTCTTC.

The rearrangement links TRBV11-3 to TRBJ1-2; 8 nucleotides agree with TRBD1. J was trimmed by 2 bases and V by 5 bases; bases with no gene match: 7. This CDR3 has 15 amino acids. CDR1 is SGHNT, CDR2 YENEEA, per germline. CDR3 in DNA: TGTGCCAGCAGCGAGGGACGGACAGGGAACTATGGCTACACCTTC. Protein product: CASSEGRTGNYGYTF.

This clone was seen once. This chain connects TRBV5-1 to TRBJ2-7, with 13 bases that match TRBD2. Trimming at V came to 1 base and at J to 5 bases, leaving 6 bases not matched to a gene. The CDR3 has 16 amino acids. Looked up from germline, CDR1 is SGHRS and CDR2 is YFSETQ. In DNA form, the CDR3 reads TGCGCCAGCAGCTTGTCACTAGCGGGAGGGTACGACGAGCAGTACGTC. Translating gives CASSLSLAGGYDEQYV.

The chain links TRBV9 to TRBJ2-1; TRBD2 agrees at 11 bases. CDR3 length: 16 amino acids. Trimming at V came to 3 bases and at J to 9 bases, leaving 11 bases not matched to a gene. The germline V gene encodes CDR1 SGDLS and CDR2 YYNGEE. This CDR3 reads CASSAATSGIWSEQFF. The CDR3, as DNA: TGTGCCAGCAGCGCCGCGACTAGCGGGATTTGGTCTGAGCAGTTCTTC.

This clone was found once. Other nucleotide sequences in the sample specify the same CDR3. This rearrangement joins TRBV7-8 to TRBJ2-3, with 10 bases lining up with TRBD2. CDR3 length equals 15 residues. CDR1 and CDR2 (germline): SGHVS, FQNEAQ. With 3 bases clipped from V and 1 base from J, the junction kept 1 base outside the gene matches. CDR3 bases: TGTGCCAGCAGCTTCGGACTAGCGGGCACAGATACGCAGTATTTT. Translated: CASSFGLAGTDTQYF.

The genes are TRBV6-5 and TRBJ1-2, with TRBD1 matching over 9 bases. Trimming removed 6 bases from V and 2 bases from J; junction bases left unmatched: 4. This CDR3 is built from 14 residues. Germline loops: CDR1 MNHEY, CDR2 SVGAGI. The CDR3 is CASSWGQGNYGYTF. The CDR3 DNA is TGTGCCAGCAGCTGGGGACAGGGCAACTATGGCTACACCTTC.

This chain links TRBV3-1 (or the pseudogene TRBV3-2) with TRBJ2-7; TRBD2 aligns across 7 bases. With 4 bases clipped from V and 1 base from J, the junction kept 13 bases outside the gene matches. Germline loops: CDR1 LGHDT, CDR2 YNNKEL (reference sequence). CDR3 length equals 17 residues. The CDR3 loop reads CASSRPILAAASYEQYV. The CDR3, as DNA: TGTGCCAGCAGCCGACCTATCCTAGCGGCTGCTTCCTACGAGCAGTACGTC.

The rearrangement uses TRBV7-9 and TRBJ1-5; no clear D gene. Germline V CDR1 and CDR2: SEHNR, FQNEAQ (reference sequence). The V and J ends lost 4 bases and 3 bases respectively, with 16 bases between them. The CDR3 extends over 16 amino acids. The CDR3 region has the DNA TGTGCCAGCAGCTCACAAAATGACGACTTCAATCAGCCCCAGCATTTT. This translates into CASSSQNDDFNQPQHF.

The gene calls are TRBV27 and TRBJ2-5; D is possibly TRBD2 (7 bases). The V gene's germline CDR1 is MNHEY and CDR2 SMNVEV (reference sequence). CDR3 length equals 13 residues. Trimming pared 9 bases from V and 5 bases from J, leaving 16 bases between. CDR3 DNA: TGTGCCAGTTCCCGCGGGGGCTGGGAGACCCAGTACTTC. This codes for CASSRGGWETQYF.

The rearrangement uses TRBV2 and TRBJ1-4; D not resolved. V was trimmed by 2 bases and J by 8 bases, leaving 18 bases between them. Germline assignment: CDR1 SNHLY and CDR2 FYNNEI. The CDR3 runs 16 residues. CDR3 coding DNA: TGTGCCAGCAGTGAATTGGGTCCAGAGGGTGGGGAAAAACTGTTTTTT. Protein: CASSELGPEGGEKLFF.

J is TRBJ2-5 and V is TRBV2; D is possibly TRBD1 (6 bases). Germline assignment: CDR1 SNHLY and CDR2 FYNNEI. The CDR3 is 12 amino acids. V was cut by 5 bases and J by 5 bases, with 9 bases left in between. The CDR3 here is CASSTGWETQYF. The CDR3 coding sequence is TGTGCCAGCAGTACAGGGTGGGAGACCCAGTACTTC.

The rearrangement joins TRBV19 to TRBJ1-5; TRBD1 matches at 8 bases. V lost 6 bases, J lost 3 bases, and 7 bases stayed unmatched. This CDR3 has 15 residues. The germline V gene encodes CDR1 LNHDA and CDR2 SQIVND (reference sequence). CDR3 nucleotides: TGTGCCAGTAGCGAACAGGGGGTGTCCAATCAGCCCCAGCATTTT. Protein sequence: CASSEQGVSNQPQHF.

The chain is built from TRBV21-1 and TRBJ2-7; the D call in the table, TRBD2, was not verified against the DNA. TRBV21-1 is shown as a pseudogene. This CDR3 is built from 13 residues. The DNA for the CDR3 is TGTGCCAGCAGCAAATTCCGGTTCTACGAGCAGTACGTC. Amino acid sequence: CASSKFRFYEQYV.

The V gene is TRBV6-2 or TRBV6-3, the J gene TRBJ1-2, with D possibly TRBD1 on 5 matching bases. The CDR3 has 18 residues. V was pared by 4 bases and J by 4 bases, with 25 bases between. Per the germline V gene, CDR1 is MNHEY and CDR2 is SVGEGT. CDR3 region: CASSSYQPLGGSSYGYTF. The CDR3 nucleotides read TGTGCCAGCAGTTCCTATCAGCCACTCGGGGGTTCTAGCTATGGCTACACCTTC.

This clone was counted a single time. J is TRBJ1-4 and V is TRBV7-2, with 9 nucleotides matching TRBD1. The V gene end was trimmed by 5 bases and the J gene end by 11 bases; junction bases not matched to a gene: 9. This CDR3 spans 14 amino acids. In germline, CDR1 is SGHTA, CDR2 FQGNSA. Here the CDR3 reads CASSNWTGAGKLFF. The CDR3 bases are TGTGCCAGCAGCAATTGGACAGGGGCGGGGAAACTGTTTTTT.

The chain is built from TRBV2 and TRBJ2-3; 9 positions match TRBD2. This CDR3 spans 15 amino acids. V shed 6 bases, J shed 5 bases, and the junction held 9 bases outside the gene matches. The germline V gene has CDR1 SNHLY and CDR2 FYNNEI. CDR3 loop: CASSPGLASGDTQYF. CDR3 bases: TGTGCCAGCAGCCCCGGACTAGCGTCCGGAGATACGCAGTATTTT.